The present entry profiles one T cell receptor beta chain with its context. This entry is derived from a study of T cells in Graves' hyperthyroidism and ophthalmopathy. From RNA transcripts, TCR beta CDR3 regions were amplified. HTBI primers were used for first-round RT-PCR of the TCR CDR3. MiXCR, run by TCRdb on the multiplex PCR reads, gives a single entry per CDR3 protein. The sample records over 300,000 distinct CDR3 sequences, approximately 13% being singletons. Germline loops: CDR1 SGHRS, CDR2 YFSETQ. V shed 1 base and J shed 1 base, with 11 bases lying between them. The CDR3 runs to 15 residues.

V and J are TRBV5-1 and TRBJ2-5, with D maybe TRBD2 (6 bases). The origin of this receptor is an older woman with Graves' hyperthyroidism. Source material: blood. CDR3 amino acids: CASSLLGTAQETQYF. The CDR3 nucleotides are TGCGCCAGCAGCTTGCTAGGGACTGCCCAAGAGACCCAGTACTTC.